This T cell receptor (beta chain) was captured by sequencing in a study of T cell responses to AZD1222 COVID-19 vaccine. V gave up 5 bases and J gave up 7 bases; unmatched junction bases: 10. CDR1 and CDR2 (germline): SEHNR, FQNEAQ (reference sequence). CDR3 length: 14 amino acids. Overall study results and limits: Dominant at 160-218 and 743-854, vaccine-associated CD4 TCRs also spanned spike. Reportedly, nearly half the spike-specific TCRs target unmutated variant regions.

To note about this clone: The target antigen is unknown.

Sequencing was performed with immunoSEQ multiplex PCR; in TCRdb, only in-frame clones are kept and a portion is missing. This table holds about 87,000 clones, approximately 87% found once. Sequenced material: peripheral blood, taken on day 0 of AZD1222 vaccination. This receptor was identified in an adult in good health. The rearrangement joins TRBV7-9 to TRBJ1-2; 7 bases are shared with TRBD1. CDR3 loop: CASSGDREISGYTF. The CDR3 nucleotides are TGTGCCAGCAGCGGCGACAGGGAGATTAGTGGCTACACCTTC.